The clone carrying this TCR beta chain was seen a few times. Per germline, CDR1 SGHTA and CDR2 FQGNSA. J was trimmed by 4 bases and V by 1 base; bases with no gene match: 7. The length of the CDR3 is 15 residues. Every donor gave about 9 milliliters of peripheral blood. The authors ran a second PCR of 7 to 11 cycles using a sample-barcoded 5' primer and a J-beta primer mix. One entry per CDR3 protein, called by TCRdb with MiXCR from the 5' RACE reads. The table records over 1.5 million distinct CDR3 sequences, 49% of them present only once. This entry comes from a study of blood T cells in healthy people across ages.

Sequenced input: blood. This receptor was obtained from a woman between 40 and 55 years old in good health. The genes are TRBV7-2 and TRBJ2-7, with 7 bases that match TRBD1. The CDR3 loop is CASSLEGGAQYEQYF. In DNA form, the CDR3 reads TGTGCCAGCAGCTTAGAAGGGGGCGCGCAGTACGAGCAGTACTTC. Supplemented by reference TRBV7-2 and TRBJ2-7, the full variable domain reads GAGVSQSPSNKVTEKGKDVELRCDPISGHTALYWYRQSLGQGLEFLIYFQGNSAPDKSGLPSDRFSAERTGGSVSTLTIQRTQQEDSAVYLCASSLEGGAQYEQYFGPGTRLTVT.